Each of the 8 T cell receptor beta chains below was sequenced from the same sample in a study of T cell responses to AZD1222 COVID-19 vaccine. Generated by immunoSEQ multiplex PCR, the TCRdb table keeps only in-frame clones and is missing some. The sample lists 150,000 to 180,000 clones, roughly 90% seen once, with approximately 5.1% in the top ten. The sample here was peripheral blood, taken on day 0 of MenACWY control vaccination. All receptors derive from an adult in good health.

This clone was seen only a few times. The chain carries TRBV4-2 and TRBJ2-7; D gene uncertain. Germline V gene lookup returns CDR1 LGHNA and CDR2 YNFKEQ. The germline V and J ends were trimmed by 4 bases and 2 bases, with 6 bases remaining between them. The CDR3 has 12 amino acids. This CDR3 is CASSLGTYEQYF. The CDR3 nucleotides read TGTGCCAGCAGCCTTGGAACCTACGAGCAGTACTTC.

The chain has TRBV4-2 and TRBJ1-1; no reliable D call. Per the germline V gene, CDR1 is LGHNA and CDR2 is YNFKEQ. The V and J ends lost 3 bases and 6 bases respectively, with 14 bases between them. This CDR3 spans 14 amino acids. CDR3 in amino acids: CASSQEGISAEAFF. In DNA, the CDR3 is TGTGCCAGCAGCCAGGAGGGAATATCGGCTGAAGCTTTCTTT.

Details on this clone: This sample also contains other DNA sequences that code for the same CDR3. The CDR3 sequence is CASSLGTAGNTIYF. As DNA, the CDR3 is TGCGCCAGCAGCTTGGGGACGGCTGGAAACACCATATATTTT. The chain carries TRBV5-1 and TRBJ1-3; D unresolved. Germline assignment: CDR1 SGHRS and CDR2 YFSETQ. Trimming took off 0 bases at V and 2 bases at J, with 6 bases between the two ends. The CDR3 length is 14 residues. Supplemented by reference TRBV5-1 and TRBJ1-3, the full variable domain reads KAGVTQTPRYLIKTRGQQVTLSCSPISGHRSVSWYQQTPGQGLQFLFEYFSETQRNKGNFPGRFSGRQFSNSRSEMNVSTLELGDSALYLCASSLGTAGNTIYFGEGSWLTVV.

The chain links TRBV19 to TRBJ1-1, with D unresolved. The V end lost 2 bases, the J end lost 4 bases, and 5 bases lay between the germline ends. The CDR3 runs 12 residues. Per germline, CDR1 LNHDA and CDR2 SQIVND (reference sequence). DNA for the CDR3: TGTGCCAGTAGTATATACGGCACTGAAGCTTTCTTT. It specifies CASSIYGTEAFF.

The genes are TRBV10-3 and TRBJ1-5; D is perhaps TRBD1 (6 bases). This CDR3 has 17 residues. Germline assignment: CDR1 ENHRY and CDR2 SYGVKD. Trimming left V 0 bases short and J 3 bases short, with 15 bases between. DNA for the CDR3: TGTGCCATCAGTGAGTCACCGGGACAAGCAATCAATCAGCCCCAGCATTTT. It is translated as CAISESPGQAINQPQHF.

The chain recombines TRBV7-9 with TRBJ1-5; 7 positions agree with TRBD1. J was trimmed by 4 bases and V by 1 base; bases with no gene match: 4. The CDR3 runs to 15 residues. The V gene's germline CDR1 is SEHNR and CDR2 FQNEAQ (reference sequence). In DNA, the CDR3 is TGTGCCAGCAGCTTAGGTTCAGGGGGGAATCAGCCCCAGCATTTT. This translates into CASSLGSGGNQPQHF.

The chain combines TRBV5-4 with TRBJ2-7, with D unclear. V was clipped by 3 bases and J by 0 bases, with 7 bases between them. The CDR3 spans 13 residues. Germline CDR1 and CDR2: SGHNT and YYREEE (reference sequence). Written as DNA, the CDR3 is TGTGCCAGCAGCTCACAGAGCTCCTACGAGCAGTACTTC. Translation: CASSSQSSYEQYF.

The chain carries TRBV7-2 and TRBJ2-6; possibly TRBD1 or TRBD2 for D (5 bases each). The germline CDR1 and CDR2 sequences are SGHTA and FQGNSA. This CDR3 spans 18 amino acids. Trimming cost V 2 bases and J 0 bases, with 14 bases left between them. The CDR3 bases are TGTGCCAGCAGCTTACTACCCGGGACCCTCTCTGGGGCCAACGTCCTGACTTTC. Translation gives CASSLLPGTLSGANVLTF. Using reference TRBV7-2 and TRBJ2-6 for the parts outside the CDR3, the full variable domain is GAGVSQSPSNKVTEKGKDVELRCDPISGHTALYWYRQSLGQGLEFLIYFQGNSAPDKSGLPSDRFSAERTGGSVSTLTIQRTQQEDSAVYLCASSLLPGTLSGANVLTFGAGSRLTVL.